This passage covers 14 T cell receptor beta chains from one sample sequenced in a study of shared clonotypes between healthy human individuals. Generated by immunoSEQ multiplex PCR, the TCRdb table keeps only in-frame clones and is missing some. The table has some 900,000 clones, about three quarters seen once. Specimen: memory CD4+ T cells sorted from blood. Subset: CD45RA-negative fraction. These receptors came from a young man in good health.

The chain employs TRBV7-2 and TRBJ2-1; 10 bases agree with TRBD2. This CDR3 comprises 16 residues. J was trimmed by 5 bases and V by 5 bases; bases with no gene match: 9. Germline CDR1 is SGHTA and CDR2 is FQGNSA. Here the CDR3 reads CASSPPGLATNNEQFF. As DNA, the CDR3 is TGTGCCAGCAGCCCACCGGGACTAGCGACGAACAATGAGCAGTTCTTC.

CDR3 nucleotides: TGTGCCAGCAGCCTTAGCGGCCCCTACGAGCAGTACTTC. This translates into CASSLSGPYEQYF. The chain is built from TRBV11-2 and TRBJ2-7, with a possible D match to TRBD2 (6 bases). CDR1 SGHAT and CDR2 FQNNGV come from the germline V gene. There are 13 residues in the CDR3. The germline V and J ends were trimmed by 5 bases and 2 bases, with 10 bases remaining between them. Variable domain in full (rest from reference TRBV11-2 and TRBJ2-7): EAGVAQSPRYKIIEKRQSVAFWCNPISGHATLYWYQQILGQGPKLLIQFQNNGVVDDSQLPKDRFSAERLKGVDSTLKIQPAKLEDSAVYLCASSLSGPYEQYFGPGTRLTVT.

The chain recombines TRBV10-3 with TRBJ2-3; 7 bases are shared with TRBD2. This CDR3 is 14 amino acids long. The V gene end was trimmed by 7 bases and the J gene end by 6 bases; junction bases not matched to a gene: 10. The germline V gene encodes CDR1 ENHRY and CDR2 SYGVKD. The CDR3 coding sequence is TGTGCCATCAAGCCCCACGGACTAGAGGATACGCAGTATTTT. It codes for CAIKPHGLEDTQYF.

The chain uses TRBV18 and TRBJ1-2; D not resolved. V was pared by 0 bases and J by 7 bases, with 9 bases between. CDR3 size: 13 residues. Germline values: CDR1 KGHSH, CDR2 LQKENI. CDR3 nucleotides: TGTGCCAGCTCACCACCGAAGGAGCCTGGCTACACCTTC. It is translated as CASSPPKEPGYTF.

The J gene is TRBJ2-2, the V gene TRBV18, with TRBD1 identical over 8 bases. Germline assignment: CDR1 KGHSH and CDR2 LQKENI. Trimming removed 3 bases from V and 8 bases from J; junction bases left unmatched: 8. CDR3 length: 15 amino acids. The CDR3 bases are TGTGCCAGCTCACCTTTGACAGGGGAGGCTGGGGAGCTGTTTTTT. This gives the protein CASSPLTGEAGELFF.

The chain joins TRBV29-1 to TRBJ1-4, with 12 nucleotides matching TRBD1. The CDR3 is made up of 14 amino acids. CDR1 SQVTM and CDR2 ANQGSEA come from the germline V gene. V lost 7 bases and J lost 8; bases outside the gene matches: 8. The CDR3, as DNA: TGCAGCGCCAGAACCGGGACAGGGGGCGAAAAACTGTTTTTT. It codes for CSARTGTGGEKLFF.

The CDR3 here is CASSLRDRRDSPLHF. DNA for the CDR3: TGTGCCAGCAGTTTACGGGACAGGCGAGATTCACCCCTCCACTTT. The rearrangement uses TRBV6-1 and TRBJ1-6, with TRBD1 matching over 8 bases. The CDR3 totals 15 residues. Germline V gives CDR1 MNHNS, CDR2 SASEGT. The ends lost 5 bases at V and 8 bases at J; junction bases unmatched: 8.

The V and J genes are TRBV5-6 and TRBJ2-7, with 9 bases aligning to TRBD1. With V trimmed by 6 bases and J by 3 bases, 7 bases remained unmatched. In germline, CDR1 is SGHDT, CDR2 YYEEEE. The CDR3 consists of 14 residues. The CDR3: CASTRGGQGYEQYF. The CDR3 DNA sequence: TGTGCCAGCACCCGTGGGGGACAGGGCTACGAGCAGTACTTC.

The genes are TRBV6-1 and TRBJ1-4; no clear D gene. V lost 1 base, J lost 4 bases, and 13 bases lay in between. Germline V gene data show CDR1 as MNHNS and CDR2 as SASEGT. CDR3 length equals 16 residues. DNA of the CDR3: TGTGCCAGCAGTGAAGGTGGCGGGGTAAATAATGAAAAACTGTTTTTT. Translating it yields CASSEGGGVNNEKLFF.

CDR3 bases: TGTGCCAGTAGTACCCAATACGGCACTGAAGCTTTCTTT. Amino acid sequence: CASSTQYGTEAFF. The chain is built from TRBV19 and TRBJ1-1, with unresolved D. Germline CDR1 and CDR2: LNHDA and SQIVND (reference sequence). Deletions cut 4 bases from V and 4 bases from J, with 10 bases between. This CDR3 spans 13 amino acids.

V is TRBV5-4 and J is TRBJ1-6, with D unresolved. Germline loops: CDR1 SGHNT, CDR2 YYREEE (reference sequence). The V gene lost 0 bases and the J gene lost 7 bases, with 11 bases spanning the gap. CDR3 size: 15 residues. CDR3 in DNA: TGTGCCAGCAGCTTGGATACACCTCCGAATTCACCCCTCCACTTT. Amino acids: CASSLDTPPNSPLHF.

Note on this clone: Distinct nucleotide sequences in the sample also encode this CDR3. The CDR3 DNA reads TGTGCCAGCAGCGTAATCGGGGATACGCAGTATTTT. This gives the protein CASSVIGDTQYF. V gene TRBV9 combines with J gene TRBJ2-3, with D uncertain. V gave up 1 base and J gave up 6 bases, with 6 bases separating them. Germline CDR1 is SGDLS and CDR2 is YYNGEE. The CDR3 is 12 residues long.

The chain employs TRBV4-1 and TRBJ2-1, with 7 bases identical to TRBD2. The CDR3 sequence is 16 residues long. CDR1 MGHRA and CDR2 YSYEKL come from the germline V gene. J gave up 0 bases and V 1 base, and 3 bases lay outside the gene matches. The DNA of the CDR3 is TGCGCCAGCAGCCAAGCCCGGACTAGCTCCTACAATGAGCAGTTCTTC. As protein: CASSQARTSSYNEQFF.

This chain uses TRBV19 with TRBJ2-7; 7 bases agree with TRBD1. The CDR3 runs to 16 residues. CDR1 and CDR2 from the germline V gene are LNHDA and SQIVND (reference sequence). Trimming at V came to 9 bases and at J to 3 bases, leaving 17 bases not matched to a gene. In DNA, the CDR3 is TGTGCCAGCCGAGCACAACACAGGGGTTATTTCTACGAGCAGTACTTC. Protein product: CASRAQHRGYFYEQYF. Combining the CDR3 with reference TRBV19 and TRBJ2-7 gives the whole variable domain DGGITQSPKYLFRKEGQNVTLSCEQNLNHDAMYWYRQDPGQGLRLIYYSQIVNDFQKGDIAEGYSVSREKKESFPLTVTSAQKNPTAFYLCASRAQHRGYFYEQYFGPGTRLTVT.